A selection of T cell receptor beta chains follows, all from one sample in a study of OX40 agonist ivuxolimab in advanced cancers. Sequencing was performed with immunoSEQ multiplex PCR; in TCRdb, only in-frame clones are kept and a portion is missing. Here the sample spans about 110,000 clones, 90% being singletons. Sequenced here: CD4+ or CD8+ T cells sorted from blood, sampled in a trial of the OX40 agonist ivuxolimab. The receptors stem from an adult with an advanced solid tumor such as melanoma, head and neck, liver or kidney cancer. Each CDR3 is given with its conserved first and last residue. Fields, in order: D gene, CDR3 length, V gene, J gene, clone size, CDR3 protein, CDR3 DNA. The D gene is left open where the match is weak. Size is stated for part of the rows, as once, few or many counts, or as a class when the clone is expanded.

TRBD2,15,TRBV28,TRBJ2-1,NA,CASSSTSGGNNEQFF,TGTGCCAGCAGTTCCACTAGCGGGGGAAACAATGAGCAGTTCTTC
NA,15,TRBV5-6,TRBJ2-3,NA,CASSRRGLLTDTQYF,TGTGCCAGCAGCAGGCGGGGGCTGCTCACAGATACGCAGTATTTT
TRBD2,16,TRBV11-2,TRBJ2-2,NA,CASSLRLAGEAGELFF,TGTGCCAGCAGCCTCCGACTAGCGGGGGAAGCCGGGGAGCTGTTTTTT
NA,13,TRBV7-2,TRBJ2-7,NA,CASSRRDGYEQYF,TGTGCCAGCAGCCGCCGGGACGGCTACGAGCAGTACTTC
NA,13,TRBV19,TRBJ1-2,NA,CASSILRAGYYTF,TGTGCCAGTAGTATACTGCGGGCAGGTTACTACACCTTC
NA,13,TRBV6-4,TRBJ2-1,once,CASSDMRGNEQFF,TGTGCCAGCAGTGACATGAGGGGGAATGAGCAGTTCTTC
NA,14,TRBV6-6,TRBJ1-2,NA,CASSPLGGSGGYTF,TGTGCCAGCAGTCCTCTCGGGGGATCAGGCGGCTACACCTTC
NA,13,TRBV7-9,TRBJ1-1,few,CASSRNMNTEAFF,TGTGCCAGCAGCCGAAATATGAACACTGAAGCTTTCTTT
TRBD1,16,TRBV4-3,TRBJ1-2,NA,CASSQGQTGAGYGYTF,TGCGCCAGCAGCCAAGGGCAGACAGGGGCTGGGTATGGCTACACCTTC
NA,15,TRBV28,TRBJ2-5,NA,CASNVAPDREETQYF,TGTGCCAGCAATGTCGCCCCGGACCGAGAAGAGACCCAGTACTTC
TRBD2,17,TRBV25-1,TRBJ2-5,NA,CASSTGTSGGAGETQYF,TGTGCCAGCAGCACCGGGACTAGCGGGGGGGCCGGGGAGACCCAGTACTTC
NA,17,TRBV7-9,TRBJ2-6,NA,CASSVTGAFSGANVLTF,TGTGCCAGCAGCGTCACGGGGGCCTTCTCTGGGGCCAACGTCCTGACTTTC
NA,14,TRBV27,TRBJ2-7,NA,CASSPDRYLYEQYF,TGTGCCAGCAGCCCCGACAGGTACCTCTACGAGCAGTACTTC
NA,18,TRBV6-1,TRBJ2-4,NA,CASSEASLGVVAKNIQYF,TGTGCCAGCAGTGAAGCGAGCTTGGGAGTGGTTGCCAAAAACATTCAGTACTTC
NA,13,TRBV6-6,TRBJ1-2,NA,CASSQTANYGYTF,TGTGCCAGCAGTCAGACAGCTAACTATGGCTACACCTTC
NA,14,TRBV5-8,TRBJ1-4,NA,CASSLGQTNEKLFF,TGTGCCAGCAGCTTAGGTCAGACAAATGAAAAACTGTTTTTT
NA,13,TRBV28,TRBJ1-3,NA,CASSLPDHLTIYF,TGTGCCAGCAGTTTACCGGACCACCTCACCATATATTTT
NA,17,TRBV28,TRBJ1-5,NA,CASSPGTAPYSNQPQHF,TGTGCCAGCAGTCCCGGGACCGCTCCTTATAGCAATCAGCCCCAGCATTTT
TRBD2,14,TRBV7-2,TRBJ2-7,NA,CASSSGGPLYEQYF,TGTGCCAGCTCCAGCGGGGGACCCCTCTACGAGCAGTACTTC
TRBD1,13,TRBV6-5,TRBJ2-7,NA,CASGGQFAHEQYF,TGTGCCAGCGGGGGACAGTTTGCCCACGAGCAGTACTTC
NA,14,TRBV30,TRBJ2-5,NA,CAWSVPPGSETQYF,TGTGCCTGGAGTGTACCCCCAGGGTCGGAGACCCAGTACTTC
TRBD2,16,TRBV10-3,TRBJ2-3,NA,CAISDRRGDDTDTQYF,TGTGCCATCAGTGATCGGCGGGGGGACGACACAGATACGCAGTATTTT
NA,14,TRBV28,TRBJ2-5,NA,CASSFGGHQETQYF,TGTGCCAGCAGTTTTGGGGGACACCAAGAGACCCAGTACTTC
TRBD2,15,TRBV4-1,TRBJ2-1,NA,CASSQDGRGVDEQFF,TGCGCCAGCAGCCAAGACGGACGGGGGGTGGATGAGCAGTTCTTC
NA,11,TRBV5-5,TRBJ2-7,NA,CASSFRAEQYF,TGTGCCAGCAGCTTTCGTGCCGAGCAGTACTTC
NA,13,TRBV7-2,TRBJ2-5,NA,CASSFGSRETQYF,TGTGCCAGCAGCTTCGGTAGTAGGGAGACCCAGTACTTC
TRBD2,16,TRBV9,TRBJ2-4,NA,CASSTGTSGGRDIQYF,TGTGCCAGCAGCACCGGGACTAGCGGGGGGAGGGACATTCAGTACTTC
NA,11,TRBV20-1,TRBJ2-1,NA,CSASDYNEQFF,TGCAGTGCATCGGACTACAATGAGCAGTTCTTC
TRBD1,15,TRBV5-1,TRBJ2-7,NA,CASTTGGTGTYEQYF,TGCGCCAGCACCACCGGGGGGACAGGGACCTACGAGCAGTACTTC
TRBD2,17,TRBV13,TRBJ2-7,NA,CASSPRTSGGLPYEQYF,TGTGCCAGCAGCCCCCGAACTAGCGGGGGCCTCCCCTACGAGCAGTACTTC
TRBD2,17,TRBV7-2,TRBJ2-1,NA,CASSSSLTSGGASEQFF,TGTGCCAGCAGCTCTAGCCTAACTAGCGGGGGGGCCAGTGAGCAGTTCTTC
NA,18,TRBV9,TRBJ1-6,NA,CASSVEGWTDSYNSPLHF,TGTGCCAGCAGCGTAGAAGGCTGGACAGACTCCTATAATTCACCCCTCCACTTT
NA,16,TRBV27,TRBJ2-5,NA,CASSLMAGAPRETQYF,TGTGCCAGCAGTTTGATGGCGGGGGCCCCGAGGGAGACCCAGTACTTC
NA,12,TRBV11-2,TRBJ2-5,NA,CASSLDGETQYF,TGTGCCAGCAGCTTAGACGGGGAGACCCAGTACTTC
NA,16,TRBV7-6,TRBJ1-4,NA,CASSLALGAVNEKLFF,TGTGCCAGCAGCTTAGCGCTAGGGGCGGTTAATGAAAAACTGTTTTTT
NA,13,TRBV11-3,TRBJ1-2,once,CASSLVRGYGYTF,TGTGCCAGCAGCTTAGTGAGGGGCTATGGCTACACCTTC
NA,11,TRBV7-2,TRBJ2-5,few,CASSPQETQYF,TGTGCCAGCAGCCCTCAAGAGACCCAGTACTTC
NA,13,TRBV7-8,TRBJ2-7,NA,CASNPGDSYEQYF,TGTGCCAGCAACCCGGGGGACAGCTACGAGCAGTACTTC
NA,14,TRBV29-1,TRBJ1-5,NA,CSVILGNSNQPQHF,TGCAGCGTTATATTAGGGAATAGCAATCAGCCCCAGCATTTT
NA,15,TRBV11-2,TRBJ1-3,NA,CASSDSRSSGNTIYF,TGTGCCAGCTCGGACAGCCGGAGCTCTGGAAACACCATATATTTT
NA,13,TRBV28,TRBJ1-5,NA,CASRGTGNQPQHF,TGTGCCAGCAGGGGGACGGGCAATCAGCCCCAGCATTTT
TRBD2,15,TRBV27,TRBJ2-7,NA,CASSFEAGGPYEQYF,TGTGCCAGCAGTTTCGAAGCGGGGGGCCCCTACGAGCAGTACTTC
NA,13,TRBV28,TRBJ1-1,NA,CASSLDRNTEAFF,TGTGCCAGCAGCCTGGATAGGAACACTGAAGCTTTCTTT
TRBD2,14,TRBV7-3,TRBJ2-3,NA,CASSSYEQRGGKYF,TGTGCCAGCAGCTCCTACGAGCAGCGGGGGGGCAAGTATTTT
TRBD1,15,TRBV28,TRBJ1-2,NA,CASSKPGQVVYGYTF,TGTGCCAGCAGCAAACCGGGACAGGTCGTCTATGGCTACACCTTC
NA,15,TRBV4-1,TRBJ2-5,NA,CASSPVILPQETQYF,TGCGCCAGCAGCCCTGTGATCCTGCCACAAGAGACCCAGTACTTC
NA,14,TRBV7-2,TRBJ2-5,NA,CASSKGTEQETQYF,TGTGCCAGCAGCAAAGGGACGGAGCAAGAGACCCAGTACTTC
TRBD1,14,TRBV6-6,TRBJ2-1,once,CASSPGQGRNEQFF,TGTGCCAGCAGTCCAGGACAGGGGCGTAATGAGCAGTTCTTC
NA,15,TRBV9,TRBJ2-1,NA,CASSVRQESYNEQFF,TGTGCCAGCAGCGTAAGACAGGAATCCTACAATGAGCAGTTCTTC
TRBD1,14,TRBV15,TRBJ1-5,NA,CATSRGQGNQPQHF,TGTGCCACCAGCAGAGGACAGGGTAATCAGCCCCAGCATTTT